One sample yielded the 10 T cell receptor beta chains listed below, sequenced in a study of T cell repertoires in cytomegalovirus infection. In TCRdb, the reads were re-called with MiXCR into one record per CDR3 protein. The sample records more than 250,000 distinct CDR3 sequences, approximately 13% being singletons. The sequenced material came from PBMCs. These receptors were obtained from a human donor in good health (CMV status not recorded). Some clones in this sample may be carry-over from other donors' samples.

This clonotype has just a few counts. The CDR3 nucleotides are TGTGCCACCAGCGTGGGACAGGGGACTGAAGCTTTCTTT. It yields the protein CATSVGQGTEAFF. The chain joins TRBV15 to TRBJ1-1; 10 bases fit TRBD1. Germline V gene sequence: CDR1 LNHNV, CDR2 YYDKDF (reference sequence). The CDR3 spans 13 residues. V shed 5 bases, J shed 5 bases, and the junction held 2 bases outside the gene matches.

The sample holds a few counts of this clonotype. The rearrangement links TRBV12-3 or TRBV12-4 to TRBJ2-2; 8 bases map to TRBD1. The CDR3 runs 15 residues. The CDR3 protein is CASQGAFGGTGELFF. The CDR3 DNA reads as TGTGCATCCCAGGGGGCCTTCGGAGGAACCGGGGAGCTGTTTTTT.

The rearrangement joins TRBV6-2 or TRBV6-3 to TRBJ1-6; no clear D gene. The germline V gene encodes CDR1 MNHEY and CDR2 SVGEGT. The CDR3 extends over 13 amino acids. The V gene lost 0 bases and the J gene lost 7 bases, with 4 bases spanning the gap. In nucleotides, the CDR3 is TGTGCCAGCAGTTACTCCGAGAATTCACCCCTCCACTTT. Translating gives CASSYSENSPLHF.

V gene TRBV29-1 combines with J gene TRBJ2-1; 8 bases agree with TRBD2. Germline lookup yields CDR1 SQVTM and CDR2 ANQGSEA. This CDR3 has 15 amino acids. The ends lost 5 bases at V and 2 bases at J; junction bases unmatched: 8. The CDR3 spells CSVRGEAGAYNEQFF. The CDR3 region has the DNA TGCAGCGTTAGGGGGGAAGCGGGAGCCTACAATGAGCAGTTCTTC.

On this clonotype itself: A read error is possible here, since a much larger clone lies one base away. The chain is built from TRBV7-6 and TRBJ2-1; D is perhaps TRBD2 (5 bases). Germline V gene sequence: CDR1 SGHVS, CDR2 FNYEAQ. There are 14 residues in the CDR3. V lost 5 bases and J lost 6, with 14 bases in between. The CDR3 nucleotides read TGTGCCAGCAGCCCCATGGGGAGAGGCAATGAGCAGTTCTTC. Amino acid sequence: CASSPMGRGNEQFF.

The V gene is TRBV29-1, the J gene TRBJ1-2; D not certain. CDR1 is SQVTM and CDR2 is ANQGSEA in the germline V gene. The CDR3 has 11 amino acids. V lost 6 bases and J lost 6, with 11 bases in between. The CDR3 nucleotides read TGCAGCGTGGGCGGATGGGATGGCTACACCTTC. Translating it yields CSVGGWDGYTF.

This clonotype turned up a few times. The V call is TRBV20-1, the J call TRBJ1-3; D not resolved. Per germline, CDR1 DFQATT and CDR2 SNEGSKA (reference sequence). The CDR3 extends over 14 amino acids. Trimming stripped 2 bases from V and 0 bases from J, with 8 bases between. CDR3 bases: TGCAGTGCTAGAAAGGGAAACTCTGGAAACACCATATATTTT. Translating it yields CSARKGNSGNTIYF.

This clonotype was recorded many times. The genes are TRBV11-3 and TRBJ2-5; 9 nucleotides align to TRBD2. The V and J ends lost 3 bases and 5 bases, in that order; junction bases with no gene match: 10. Germline-derived CDR1 and CDR2 are SGHNT and YENEEA. This CDR3 region has 16 residues. This CDR3 is CASSFSGGRAQETQYF. As DNA, the CDR3 is TGTGCCAGCAGCTTTTCCGGCGGGAGGGCCCAGGAGACCCAGTACTTC. The full variable domain, its missing parts supplied by reference TRBV11-3 and TRBJ2-5, is EAGVVQSPRYKIIEKKQPVAFWCNPISGHNTLYWYLQNLGQGPELLIRYENEEAVDDSQLPKDRFSAERLKGVDSTLKIQPAELGDSAVYLCASSFSGGRAQETQYFGPGTRLLVL.

This clonotype has a handful of counts. The chain couples TRBV15 to TRBJ1-4; tentatively, D is TRBD1 (5 bases). Germline lookup yields CDR1 LNHNV and CDR2 YYDKDF (reference sequence). The CDR3 is 13 amino acids. Trimming pared 3 bases from V and 10 bases from J, leaving 12 bases between. This CDR3 is CATSRDNGGKLFF. The DNA for the CDR3 is TGTGCCACCAGCAGGGACAACGGTGGAAAACTGTTTTTT.

Note on this clonotype: Given a much more abundant clone one base away, this may be a read error. The chain employs TRBV29-1 and TRBJ2-5; 8 positions agree with TRBD2. The CDR3 consists of 14 residues. Germline V lookup: CDR1 SQVTM, CDR2 ANQGSEA. The CDR3 sequence is CSVGPGGPGETQHF. The DNA for the CDR3 is TGCAGCGTTGGGCCGGGAGGGCCGGGAGAGACCCAGCACTTC.